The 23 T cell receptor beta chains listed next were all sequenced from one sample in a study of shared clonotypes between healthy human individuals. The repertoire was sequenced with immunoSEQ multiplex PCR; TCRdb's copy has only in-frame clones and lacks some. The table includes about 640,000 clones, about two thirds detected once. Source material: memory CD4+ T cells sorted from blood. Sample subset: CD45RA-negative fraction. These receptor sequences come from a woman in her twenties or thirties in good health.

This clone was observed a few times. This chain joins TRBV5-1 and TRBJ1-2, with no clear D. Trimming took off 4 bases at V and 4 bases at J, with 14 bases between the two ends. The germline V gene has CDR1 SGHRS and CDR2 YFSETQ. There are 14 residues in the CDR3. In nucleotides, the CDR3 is TGCGCCAGCAGCCCTCCGCGGGATAGCTATGGCTACACCTTC. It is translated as CASSPPRDSYGYTF.

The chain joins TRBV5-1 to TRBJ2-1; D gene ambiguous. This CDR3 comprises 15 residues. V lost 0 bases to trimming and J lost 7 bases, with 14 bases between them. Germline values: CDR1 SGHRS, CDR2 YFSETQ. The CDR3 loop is CASSLVSPQGNEQFF. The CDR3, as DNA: TGCGCCAGCAGCTTGGTTAGCCCTCAAGGAAATGAGCAGTTCTTC.

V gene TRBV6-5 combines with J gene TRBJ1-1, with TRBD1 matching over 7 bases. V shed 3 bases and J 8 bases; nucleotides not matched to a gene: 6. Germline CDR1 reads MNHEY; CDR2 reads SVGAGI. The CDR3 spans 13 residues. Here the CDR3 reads CASSYSKGAEAFF. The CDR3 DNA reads TGTGCCAGCAGTTATTCCAAGGGGGCAGAAGCTTTCTTT.

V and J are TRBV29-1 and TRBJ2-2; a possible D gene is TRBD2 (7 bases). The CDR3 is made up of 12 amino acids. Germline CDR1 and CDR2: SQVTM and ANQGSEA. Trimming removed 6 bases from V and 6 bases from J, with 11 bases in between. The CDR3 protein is CSVRGGSGELFF. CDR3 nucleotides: TGCAGCGTGCGCGGGGGCTCCGGGGAGCTGTTTTTT.

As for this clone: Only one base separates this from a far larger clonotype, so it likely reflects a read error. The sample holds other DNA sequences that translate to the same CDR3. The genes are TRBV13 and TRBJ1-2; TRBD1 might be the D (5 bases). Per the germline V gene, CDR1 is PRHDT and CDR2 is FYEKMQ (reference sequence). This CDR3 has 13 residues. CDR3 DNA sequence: TGTGCCAGCAGCTTACAGGGAGACTATGGCTACACTTTC. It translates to CASSLQGDYGYTF.

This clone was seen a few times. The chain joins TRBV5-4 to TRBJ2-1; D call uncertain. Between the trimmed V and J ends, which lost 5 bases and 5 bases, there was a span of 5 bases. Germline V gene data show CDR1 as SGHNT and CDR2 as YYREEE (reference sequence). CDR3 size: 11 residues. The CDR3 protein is CASSVHNEQFF. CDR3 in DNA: TGTGCCAGCAGTGTCCACAATGAGCAGTTCTTC. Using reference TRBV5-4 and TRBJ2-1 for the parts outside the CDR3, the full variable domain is ETGVTQSPTHLIKTRGQQVTLRCSSQSGHNTVSWYQQALGQGPQFIFQYYREEENGRGNFPPRFSGLQFPNYSSELNVNALELDDSALYLCASSVHNEQFFGPGTRLTVL.

CDR3 bases: TGTGCCAGCAGCACCCCCGGGACTAAAGGCGAGCAGTACTTC. Translated: CASSTPGTKGEQYF. The chain employs TRBV7-9 and TRBJ2-7; 7 nucleotides align to TRBD2. The length of the CDR3 is 14 residues. Germline V gene lookup returns CDR1 SEHNR and CDR2 FQNEAQ (reference sequence). With 5 bases clipped from V and 6 bases from J, the junction kept 10 bases outside the gene matches.

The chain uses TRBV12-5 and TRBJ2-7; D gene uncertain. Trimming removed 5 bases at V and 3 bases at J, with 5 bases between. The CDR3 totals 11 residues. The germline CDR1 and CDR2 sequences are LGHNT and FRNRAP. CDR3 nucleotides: TGTGCTAGTGGTACCTTCTACGAGCAGTACTTC. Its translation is CASGTFYEQYF.

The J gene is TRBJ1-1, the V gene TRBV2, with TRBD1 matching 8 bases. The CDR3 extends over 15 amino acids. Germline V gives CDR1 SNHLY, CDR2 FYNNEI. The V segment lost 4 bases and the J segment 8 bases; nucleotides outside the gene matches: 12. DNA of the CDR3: TGTGCCAGCAGTGCCGGGGGTACAGGGGGGAAGGAAGCTTTCTTT. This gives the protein CASSAGGTGGKEAFF.

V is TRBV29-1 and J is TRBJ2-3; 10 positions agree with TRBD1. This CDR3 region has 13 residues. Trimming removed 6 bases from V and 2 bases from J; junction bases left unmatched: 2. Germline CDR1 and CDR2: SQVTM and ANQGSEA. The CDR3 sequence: CSVRQGATDTQYF. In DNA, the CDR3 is TGCAGCGTGAGACAGGGGGCCACAGATACGCAGTATTTT.

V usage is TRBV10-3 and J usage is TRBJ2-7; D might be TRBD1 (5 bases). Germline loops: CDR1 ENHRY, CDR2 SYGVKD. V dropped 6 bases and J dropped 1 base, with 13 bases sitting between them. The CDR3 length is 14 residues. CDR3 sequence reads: CAISQQEKSYEQYF. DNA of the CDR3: TGTGCCATCAGCCAACAGGAGAAGTCCTACGAGCAGTACTTC.

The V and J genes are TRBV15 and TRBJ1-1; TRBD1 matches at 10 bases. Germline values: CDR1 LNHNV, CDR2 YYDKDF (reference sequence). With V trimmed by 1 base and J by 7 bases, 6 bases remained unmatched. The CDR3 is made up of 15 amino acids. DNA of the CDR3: TGTGCCACCAGCAGAGGGGGACAGGGGATGATTGAAGCTTTCTTT. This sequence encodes CATSRGGQGMIEAFF. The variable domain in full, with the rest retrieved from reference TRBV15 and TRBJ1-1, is DAMVIQNPRYQVTQFGKPVTLSCSQTLNHNVMYWYQQKSSQAPKLLFHYYDKDFNNEADTPDNFQSRRPNTSFCFLDIRSPGLGDTAMYLCATSRGGQGMIEAFFGQGTRLTVV.

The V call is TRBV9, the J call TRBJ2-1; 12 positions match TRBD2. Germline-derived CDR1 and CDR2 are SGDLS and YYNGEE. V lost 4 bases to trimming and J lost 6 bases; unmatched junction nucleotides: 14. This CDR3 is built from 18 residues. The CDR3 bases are TGTGCCAGCAGCCCCCACCCCCAGACTAGCGGGAGTGGCAATGAGCAGTTCTTC. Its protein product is CASSPHPQTSGSGNEQFF.

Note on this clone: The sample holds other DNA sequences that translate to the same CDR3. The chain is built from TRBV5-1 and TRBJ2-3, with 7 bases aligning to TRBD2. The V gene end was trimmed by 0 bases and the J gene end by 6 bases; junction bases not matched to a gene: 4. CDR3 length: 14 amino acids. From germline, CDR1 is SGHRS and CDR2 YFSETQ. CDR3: CASSLGRETDTQYF. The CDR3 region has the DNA TGCGCCAGCAGCTTGGGGCGGGAGACTGATACGCAGTATTTT.

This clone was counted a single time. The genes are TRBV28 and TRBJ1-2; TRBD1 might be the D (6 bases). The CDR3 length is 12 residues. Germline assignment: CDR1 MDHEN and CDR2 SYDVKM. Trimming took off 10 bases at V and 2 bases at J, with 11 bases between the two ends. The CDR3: CAILGQNYGYTF. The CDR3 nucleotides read TGTGCCATTTTAGGACAGAACTATGGCTACACCTTC.

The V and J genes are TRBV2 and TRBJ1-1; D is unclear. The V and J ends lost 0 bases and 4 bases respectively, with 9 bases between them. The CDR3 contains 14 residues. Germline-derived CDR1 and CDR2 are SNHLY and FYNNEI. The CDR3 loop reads CASSEAPGFTEAFF. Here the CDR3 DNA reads TGTGCCAGCAGTGAAGCGCCCGGGTTCACTGAAGCTTTCTTT.

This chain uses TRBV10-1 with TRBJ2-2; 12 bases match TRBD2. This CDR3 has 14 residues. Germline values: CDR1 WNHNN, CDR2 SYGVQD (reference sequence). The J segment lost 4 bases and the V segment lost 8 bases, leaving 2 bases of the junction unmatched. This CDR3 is CASQLAGGTGELFF. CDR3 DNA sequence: TGCGCCAGCCAACTAGCGGGGGGCACCGGGGAGCTGTTTTTT.

The CDR3 DNA follows: TGTGCCAGCAGTGTCCAGGGGGCCGGCGGGGAGCTGTTTTTT. This sequence encodes CASSVQGAGGELFF. The chain combines TRBV6-4 with TRBJ2-2; 8 bases are shared with TRBD1. V dropped 4 bases and J dropped 7; count of bases not matched to a gene: 5. The CDR3 is 14 amino acids. In germline, CDR1 is MRHNA, CDR2 SNTAGT.

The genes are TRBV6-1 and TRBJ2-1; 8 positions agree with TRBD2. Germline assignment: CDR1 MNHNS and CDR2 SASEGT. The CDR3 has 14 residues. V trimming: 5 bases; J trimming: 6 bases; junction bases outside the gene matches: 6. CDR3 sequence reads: CASSTGGPINEQFF. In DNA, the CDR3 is TGTGCCAGCAGTACGGGAGGGCCTATCAATGAGCAGTTCTTC.

The CDR3 reads CASRQGDGYTF. The CDR3 DNA sequence: TGTGCCAGTCGCCAGGGGGATGGCTACACCTTC. The V gene is TRBV19, the J gene TRBJ1-2, with TRBD1 matching 7 bases. This CDR3 spans 11 amino acids. Germline V gene lookup returns CDR1 LNHDA and CDR2 SQIVND (reference sequence). V lost 8 bases to trimming and J lost 6 bases; unmatched junction nucleotides: 3. Looking up the rest from reference TRBV19 and TRBJ1-2 gives the full variable domain: DGGITQSPKYLFRKEGQNVTLSCEQNLNHDAMYWYRQDPGQGLRLIYYSQIVNDFQKGDIAEGYSVSREKKESFPLTVTSAQKNPTAFYLCASRQGDGYTFGSGTRLTVV.

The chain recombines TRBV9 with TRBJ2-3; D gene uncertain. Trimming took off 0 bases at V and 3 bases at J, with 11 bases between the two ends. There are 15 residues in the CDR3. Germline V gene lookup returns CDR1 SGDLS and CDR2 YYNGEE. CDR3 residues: CASSVGIQVTDTQYF. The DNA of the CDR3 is TGTGCCAGCAGCGTAGGGATTCAAGTAACAGATACGCAGTATTTT.

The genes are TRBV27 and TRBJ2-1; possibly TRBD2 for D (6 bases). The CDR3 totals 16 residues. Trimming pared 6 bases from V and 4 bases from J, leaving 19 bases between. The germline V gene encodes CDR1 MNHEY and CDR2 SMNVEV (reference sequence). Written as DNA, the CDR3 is TGTGCCAGCAGCCGACGGGACTCCTCCGGGTACAATGAGCAGTTCTTC. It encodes CASSRRDSSGYNEQFF.

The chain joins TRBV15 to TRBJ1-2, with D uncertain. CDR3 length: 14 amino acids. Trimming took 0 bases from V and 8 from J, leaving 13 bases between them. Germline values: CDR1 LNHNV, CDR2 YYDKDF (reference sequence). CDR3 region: CATSRDRNHWGYTF. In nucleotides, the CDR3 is TGTGCCACCAGCAGAGATCGAAACCACTGGGGCTACACCTTC.